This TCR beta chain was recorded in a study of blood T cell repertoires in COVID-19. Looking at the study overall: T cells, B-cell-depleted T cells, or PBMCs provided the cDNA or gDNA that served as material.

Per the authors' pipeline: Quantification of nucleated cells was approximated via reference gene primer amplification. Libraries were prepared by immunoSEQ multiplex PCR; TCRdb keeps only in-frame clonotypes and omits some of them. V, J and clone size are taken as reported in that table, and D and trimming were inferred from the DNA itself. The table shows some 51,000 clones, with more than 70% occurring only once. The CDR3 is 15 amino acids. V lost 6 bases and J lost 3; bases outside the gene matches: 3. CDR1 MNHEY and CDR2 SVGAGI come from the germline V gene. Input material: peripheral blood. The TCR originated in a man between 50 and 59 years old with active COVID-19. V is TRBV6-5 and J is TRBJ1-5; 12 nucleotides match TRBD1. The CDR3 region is CASSRDRGHNQPQHF. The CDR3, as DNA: TGTGCCAGCAGCCGGGACAGGGGGCACAATCAGCCCCAGCATTTT.